A selection of T cell receptor beta chains follows, all from one sample in a study of cytomegalovirus exposure and HLA in healthy donors. TCRdb keeps only in-frame clones here, not all; method: immunoSEQ multiplex PCR. Of around 190,000 clones in the sample, around 75% were seen once. The source material was PBMCs. The receptors shown here come from a woman in her twenties or thirties in good health and CMV-seropositive. Both conserved end residues are part of each CDR3. The D gene is left open where the match is weak. Rows may omit the clone size; those that give it use once, few, many or a size class.

CDR3nt	CDR3aa	len	v_gene	abundance	j_gene	d_gene
TGTGCCAGCAGTTACGGTGCAGGGACTACAGATACGCAGTATTTT	CASSYGAGTTDTQYF	15	TRBV6-5	-	TRBJ2-3	-
TGCGCCAATAGCCAGCATGGGTTTGAGCAGTTCTTC	CANSQHGFEQFF	12	TRBV5-1	-	TRBJ2-1	-
TGTGCCAGCAGTTTAAAGGGACAGGTGGTAGCTTTCTTT	CASSLKGQVVAFF	13	TRBV28	-	TRBJ1-1	TRBD1
TGTGCCAGCAGCCCGACAGGAGATGGCTACACCTTC	CASSPTGDGYTF	12	TRBV14	-	TRBJ1-2	-
TGTGCCAGCAGCCCGGCGTCCAGGAATGAAAAACTGTTTTTT	CASSPASRNEKLFF	14	TRBV7-9	-	TRBJ1-4	-
TGTGCCAGCGAAGGGGGGCAGGGGGCCTTAGCGGGAGTATCGAGGGAGCAGTTCTTC	CASEGGQGALAGVSREQFF	19	TRBV7-9	-	TRBJ2-1	-
TGTGCCAGCAGATTTGCGCTCGAGCAGTACTTC	CASRFALEQYF	11	TRBV6-6	-	TRBJ2-7	-
TGTGCCAGCAGCCAGACGGGTAGCGGGAGGGAGGGGGATACGCAGTATTTT	CASSQTGSGREGDTQYF	17	TRBV14	-	TRBJ2-3	TRBD2
TGTGCCAGCAGTAGAGGGGGTACTAATGAAAAACTGTTTTTT	CASSRGGTNEKLFF	14	TRBV28	-	TRBJ1-4	-
TGTGCCCACAATGGCAATATCACAGATACGCAGTATTTT	CAHNGNITDTQYF	13	TRBV7-9	-	TRBJ2-3	-
TGCGCCAGCAGCTTGGCGGGAACCCCCCAAGAGACCCAGTACTTC	CASSLAGTPQETQYF	15	TRBV5-1	-	TRBJ2-5	-
TGTGCCAGCAGTTCCCCGGCAGGGGCGGCAGATACGCAGTATTTT	CASSSPAGAADTQYF	15	TRBV27	-	TRBJ2-3	-
TGTGCCAGCAGTGAAGCAGGAGGATATCCACGCGCCAATGCGCAGTATTTT	CASSEAGGYPRANAQYF	17	TRBV6-1	-	TRBJ2-3	-
TGTGCCAGCAGTGATTCCAGGGGCTCCTACAATGAGCAGTTCTTC	CASSDSRGSYNEQFF	15	TRBV6-6	-	TRBJ2-1	-
TGCGCCAGCAGTCCACGGACCGGAGGGACTGAAGCTTTCTTT	CASSPRTGGTEAFF	14	TRBV10-1	-	TRBJ1-1	-
TGTGCCAGCAGCTACGGCGACGGGTGGTTAAACAATCAAGAGACCCAGTACTTC	CASSYGDGWLNNQETQYF	18	TRBV7-9	-	TRBJ2-5	-
TGTGCCAGCAGCTTAGACGCAGGGGTTGGCTACACCTTC	CASSLDAGVGYTF	13	TRBV11-2	-	TRBJ1-2	-
TGTGCCAGCAGTTACTCCGGAGAGACCCAGTACTTC	CASSYSGETQYF	12	TRBV6-6	-	TRBJ2-5	-
TGTGCCAGCAGTGGCGACATCTACGAGCAGTACTTC	CASSGDIYEQYF	12	TRBV2	-	TRBJ2-7	-
TGCGCCAGCAGCCTAGGATCCGGGGACATTCAGTACTTC	CASSLGSGDIQYF	13	TRBV4-1	-	TRBJ2-4	-
TGTGCCAGCAGCGAGACAGGGGTGAATGAAAAACTGTTTTTT	CASSETGVNEKLFF	14	TRBV6-1	once	TRBJ1-4	TRBD1
TGTGCCAGCAGCCCACAGACAGGGAGGCCTCAGCCCCAGCATTTT	CASSPQTGRPQPQHF	15	TRBV28	-	TRBJ1-5	TRBD1
TGTGCCAGCAGCCACCCCGTGGGGCACGAGACCCAGTACTTC	CASSHPVGHETQYF	14	TRBV7-6	few	TRBJ2-5	-
TGTGCCAGCAGTTATGGACTAGCGGGAGCAGAGACCCAGTACTTC	CASSYGLAGAETQYF	15	TRBV28	once	TRBJ2-5	TRBD2
TGTGCCAGCAGTCCCGGGACAGCGAATCAGCCCCAGCATTTT	CASSPGTANQPQHF	14	TRBV6-5	-	TRBJ1-5	TRBD1
TGTGCCAGCAGTTACTCGCCGGGACAGGGCTTGGAGCAGTACTTC	CASSYSPGQGLEQYF	15	TRBV6-6	few	TRBJ2-7	TRBD1
TGTGCCAGCAGATCGGGGGGTGGGACCTCCTACGAGCAGTACTTC	CASRSGGGTSYEQYF	15	TRBV28	once	TRBJ2-7	TRBD2
TGTGCCAGCAGCTTACGCGCGGGGGGACAGGGCTCTCGGGAGCTGTTTTTT	CASSLRAGGQGSRELFF	17	TRBV7-8	-	TRBJ2-2	-
TGCAGTGGACGGAAGGGGGAGACCCAGTACTTC	CSGRKGETQYF	11	TRBV20-1	-	TRBJ2-5	-
TGTGCCAGCAGTGGTCAGGGAAGGGGTGAAAAACTGTTTTTT	CASSGQGRGEKLFF	14	TRBV6-1	-	TRBJ1-4	-
TGTGCCAGCAGAAATCTAGCGGGAGTGGTCGGGGAGCTGTTTTTT	CASRNLAGVVGELFF	15	TRBV28	-	TRBJ2-2	TRBD2
TGTGCCAGCAGTCCCCCGGCAGGGAATCAGCCCCAGCATTTT	CASSPPAGNQPQHF	14	TRBV28	few	TRBJ1-5	-
TGCGCCAGCAGTGGTAGCTCGGGGGAGCTGTTTTTT	CASSGSSGELFF	12	TRBV5-1	few	TRBJ2-2	-
TGTGCCAGCAGTCTACAGGTAGAGGTCTACGAGCAGTACTTC	CASSLQVEVYEQYF	14	TRBV6-1	-	TRBJ2-7	-
TGTGCCAGCAGCGAAGGAGGGGTATACAATGAGCAGTTCTTC	CASSEGGVYNEQFF	14	TRBV5-4	few	TRBJ2-1	-
TGTGCCGCCGCCGGGACTAGAGGCTACGAGCAGTACTTC	CAAAGTRGYEQYF	13	TRBV6-1	-	TRBJ2-7	TRBD2
TGCAGCGCCCAGCGGGAGACTAGCACAGATACGCAGTATTTT	CSAQRETSTDTQYF	14	TRBV29-1	-	TRBJ2-3	TRBD2
TGTGCCAGTAGTAGCAGGGGGACCGGGGAGCTGTTTTTT	CASSSRGTGELFF	13	TRBV19	-	TRBJ2-2	TRBD1
TGTGCCAGCAGCTTGACTAGCGGCACAGATACGCAGTATTTT	CASSLTSGTDTQYF	14	TRBV11-1	-	TRBJ2-3	TRBD2
TGTGCCAGTAGTATGATGGGACAGGCCCTCGACGGCTACACCTTC	CASSMMGQALDGYTF	15	TRBV19	-	TRBJ1-2	TRBD1